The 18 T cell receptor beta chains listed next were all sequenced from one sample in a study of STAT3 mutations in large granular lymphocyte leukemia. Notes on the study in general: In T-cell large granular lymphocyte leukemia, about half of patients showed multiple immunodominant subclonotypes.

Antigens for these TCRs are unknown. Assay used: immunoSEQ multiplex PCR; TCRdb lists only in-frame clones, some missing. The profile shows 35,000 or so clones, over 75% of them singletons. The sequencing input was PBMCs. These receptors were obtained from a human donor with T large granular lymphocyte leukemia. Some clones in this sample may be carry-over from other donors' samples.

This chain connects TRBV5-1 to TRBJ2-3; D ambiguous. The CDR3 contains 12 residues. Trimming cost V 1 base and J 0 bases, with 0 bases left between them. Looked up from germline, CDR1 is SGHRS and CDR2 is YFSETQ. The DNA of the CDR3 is TGCGCCAGCAGCTTGAGCACAGATACGCAGTATTTT. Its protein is CASSLSTDTQYF.

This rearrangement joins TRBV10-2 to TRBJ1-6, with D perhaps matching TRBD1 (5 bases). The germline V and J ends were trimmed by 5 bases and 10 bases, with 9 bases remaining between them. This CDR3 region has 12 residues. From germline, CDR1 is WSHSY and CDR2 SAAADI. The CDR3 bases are TGCGCCAGCAGTTTGACAGAATCACCCCTCCACTTT. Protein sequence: CASSLTESPLHF.

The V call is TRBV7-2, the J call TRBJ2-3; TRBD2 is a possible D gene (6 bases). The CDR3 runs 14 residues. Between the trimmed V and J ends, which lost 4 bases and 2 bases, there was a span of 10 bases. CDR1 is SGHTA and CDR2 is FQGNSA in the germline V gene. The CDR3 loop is CASSSGLNTDTQYF. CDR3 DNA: TGTGCCAGCAGCTCGGGACTGAACACAGATACGCAGTATTTT.

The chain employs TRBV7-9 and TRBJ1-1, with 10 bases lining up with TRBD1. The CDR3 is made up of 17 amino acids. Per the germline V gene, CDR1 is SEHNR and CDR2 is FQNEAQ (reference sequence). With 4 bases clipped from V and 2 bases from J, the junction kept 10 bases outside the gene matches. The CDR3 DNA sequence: TGTGCCAGCAGCTCGGGACAGGGGAGCAGGTCCAACACTGAAGCTTTCTTT. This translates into CASSSGQGSRSNTEAFF.

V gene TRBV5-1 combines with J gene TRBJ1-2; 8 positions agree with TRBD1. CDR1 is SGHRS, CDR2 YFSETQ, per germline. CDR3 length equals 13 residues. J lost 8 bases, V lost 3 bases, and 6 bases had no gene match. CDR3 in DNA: TGCGCCAGCAGCTACCAGGGGGCCGAAGGCTACACCTTC. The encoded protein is CASSYQGAEGYTF.

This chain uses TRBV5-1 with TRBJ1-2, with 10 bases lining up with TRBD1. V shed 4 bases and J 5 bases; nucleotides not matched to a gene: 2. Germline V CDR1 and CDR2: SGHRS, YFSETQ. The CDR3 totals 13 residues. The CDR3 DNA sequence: TGCGCCAGCAGCCAGGGACAGGGGTATGGCTACACCTTC. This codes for CASSQGQGYGYTF.

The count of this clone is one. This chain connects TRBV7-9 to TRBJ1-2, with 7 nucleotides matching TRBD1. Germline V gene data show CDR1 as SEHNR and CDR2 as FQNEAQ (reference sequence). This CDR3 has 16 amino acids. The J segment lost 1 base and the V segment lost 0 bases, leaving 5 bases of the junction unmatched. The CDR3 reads CASSLAGTEVNYGYTF. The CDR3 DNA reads TGTGCCAGCAGCTTAGCCGGGACAGAGGTTAACTATGGCTACACCTTC.

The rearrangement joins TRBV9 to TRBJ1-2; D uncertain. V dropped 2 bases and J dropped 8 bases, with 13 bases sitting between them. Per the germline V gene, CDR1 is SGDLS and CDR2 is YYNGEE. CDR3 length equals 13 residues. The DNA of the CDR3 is TGTGCCAGCAGCGTGGAGAAGGTGGGGGGCTACACCTTC. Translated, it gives CASSVEKVGGYTF.

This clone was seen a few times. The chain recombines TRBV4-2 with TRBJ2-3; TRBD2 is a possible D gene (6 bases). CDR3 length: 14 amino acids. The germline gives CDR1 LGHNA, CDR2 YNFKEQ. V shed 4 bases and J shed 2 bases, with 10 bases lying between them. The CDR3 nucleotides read TGTGCCAGCAGCCCGGCTAGCGTCACAGATACGCAGTATTTT. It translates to CASSPASVTDTQYF.

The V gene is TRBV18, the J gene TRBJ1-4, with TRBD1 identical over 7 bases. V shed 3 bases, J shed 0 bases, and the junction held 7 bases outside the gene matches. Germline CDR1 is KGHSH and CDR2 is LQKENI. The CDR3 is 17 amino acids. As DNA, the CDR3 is TGTGCCAGCTCACCGGGGGACAGCCGTACAACTAATGAAAAACTGTTTTTT. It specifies CASSPGDSRTTNEKLFF. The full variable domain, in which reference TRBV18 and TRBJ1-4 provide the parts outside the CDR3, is NAGVMQNPRHLVRRRGQEARLRCSPMKGHSHVYWYRQLPEEGLKFMVYLQKENIIDESGMPKERFSAEFPKEGPSILRIQQVVRGDSAAYFCASSPGDSRTTNEKLFFGSGTQLSVL.

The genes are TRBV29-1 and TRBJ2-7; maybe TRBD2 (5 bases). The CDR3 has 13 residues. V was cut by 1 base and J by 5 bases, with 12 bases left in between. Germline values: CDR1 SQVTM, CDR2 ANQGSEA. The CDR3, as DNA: TGCAGCGTTGAAGTACTCGGGGTCCACGAGCAGTACTTC. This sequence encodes CSVEVLGVHEQYF.

The DNA of the CDR3 is TGCGCCAGCAGCCAAGTAACAGGGACCAATCAGCCCCAGCATTTT. Translating gives CASSQVTGTNQPQHF. The V call is TRBV4-1, the J call TRBJ1-5, with D possibly matching TRBD1 (6 bases). Trimming shortened V by 1 base and J by 3 bases, and 10 bases separated the two germline ends. Per germline, CDR1 MGHRA and CDR2 YSYEKL. This CDR3 is 15 amino acids long.

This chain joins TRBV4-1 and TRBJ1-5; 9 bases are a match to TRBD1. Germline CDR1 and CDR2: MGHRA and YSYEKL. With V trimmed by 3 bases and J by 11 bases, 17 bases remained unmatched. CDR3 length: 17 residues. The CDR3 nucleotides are TGCGCCAGCAGCCAGATCCGGGAAACAGGGGGCGGAGGAGCCCAGCATTTT. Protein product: CASSQIRETGGGGAQHF.

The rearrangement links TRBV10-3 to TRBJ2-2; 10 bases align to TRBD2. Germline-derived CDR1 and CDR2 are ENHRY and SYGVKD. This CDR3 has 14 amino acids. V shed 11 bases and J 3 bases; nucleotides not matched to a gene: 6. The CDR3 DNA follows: TGTGCCTCGGGGCTAGCGGGGGACACCGGGGAGCTGTTTTTT. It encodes CASGLAGDTGELFF.

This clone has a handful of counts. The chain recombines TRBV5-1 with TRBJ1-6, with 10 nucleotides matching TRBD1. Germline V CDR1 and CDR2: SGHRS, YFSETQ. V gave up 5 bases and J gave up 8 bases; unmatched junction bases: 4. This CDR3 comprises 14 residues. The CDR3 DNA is TGCGCCAGCAGAGGGACAGGGGAGCATTCACCCCTCCACTTT. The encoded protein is CASRGTGEHSPLHF.

This CDR3 reads CASSQDRGSSYEQYF. DNA of the CDR3: TGCGCCAGCAGCCAAGATAGGGGTTCCTCCTACGAGCAGTACTTC. The V and J genes are TRBV4-3 and TRBJ2-7, with D tentatively TRBD1 (5 bases). CDR1 and CDR2 (germline): LGHNA, YSLEER. Trimming took off 0 bases at V and 0 bases at J, with 9 bases between the two ends. This CDR3 is 15 amino acids long.

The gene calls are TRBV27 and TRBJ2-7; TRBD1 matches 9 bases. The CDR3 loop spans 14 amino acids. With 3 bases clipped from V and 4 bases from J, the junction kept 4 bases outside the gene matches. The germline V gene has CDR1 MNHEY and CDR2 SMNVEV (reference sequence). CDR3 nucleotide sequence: TGTGCCAGCAGTTTTGGGACAGGGTCATACGAGCAGTACTTC. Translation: CASSFGTGSYEQYF.

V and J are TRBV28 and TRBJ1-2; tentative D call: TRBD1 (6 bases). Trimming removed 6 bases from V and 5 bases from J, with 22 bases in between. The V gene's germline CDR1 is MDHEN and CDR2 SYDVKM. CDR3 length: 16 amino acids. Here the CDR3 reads CASSAGVGPQGYGYTF. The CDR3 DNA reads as TGTGCCAGCAGCGCGGGTGTGGGGCCACAGGGTTATGGCTACACCTTC.